What follows is one T cell receptor (beta chain) and its context. Assay used: immunoSEQ multiplex PCR; TCRdb lists only in-frame clones, some missing. The sample contains about 200,000 clones, 92% of which appear only once. This record comes from a study of blood T cell repertoires in COVID-19. The CDR3 length is 15 residues. Germline CDR1 reads LNHDA; CDR2 reads SQIVND (reference sequence). The ends were cut back, 2 bases at V and 5 bases at J, with 13 bases in the middle. The sample taken for sequencing was peripheral blood. This receptor was obtained from a man aged 60 to 69 with COVID-19, enrolled during active disease. This chain uses TRBV19 with TRBJ1-5, with D tentatively TRBD1 (6 bases). The CDR3 is CASSIQGTKHQPQHF. In DNA form, the CDR3 reads TGTGCCAGTAGTATACAGGGGACCAAACATCAGCCCCAGCATTTT. Together with reference TRBV19 and TRBJ1-5, the CDR3 gives the full variable domain: DGGITQSPKYLFRKEGQNVTLSCEQNLNHDAMYWYRQDPGQGLRLIYYSQIVNDFQKGDIAEGYSVSREKKESFPLTVTSAQKNPTAFYLCASSIQGTKHQPQHFGDGTRLSIL.